This TCR beta chain came from a study of regulatory T cells in long-lasting Graves disease. The V gene lost 6 bases and the J gene lost 5 bases, with 23 bases spanning the gap. There are 16 residues in the CDR3. Germline V gene lookup returns CDR1 SNHLY and CDR2 FYNNEI. The TCR beta library used iRepertoire HTBI primers with Arm-PCR amplification of CDR3. TCRdb reprocessed the multiplex PCR reads with MiXCR, giving one entry per CDR3 protein. The sample has fewer than 600,000 distinct CDR3 sequences, approximately 23% seen once; the top ten hold 13%. This clonotype occurred many times. The time point: persistent/refractory GD, antithyroid drugs over 5 years with positive TRAb. Preparation of the TCR library used RNA extracted from PBMCs.

The sequenced sample was peripheral blood mononuclear cells (PBMCs), obtained when the disease was refractory, from a patient treated with antithyroid drugs. The chain joins TRBV2 to TRBJ2-7; no definite D call. The TCR was taken from a female donor with Graves disease. The CDR3 region has the DNA TGTGCCAGCAGCCACGCCACCAGGCTCCCGAAGGACGAGCAGTACTTC. Its protein product is CASSHATRLPKDEQYF.